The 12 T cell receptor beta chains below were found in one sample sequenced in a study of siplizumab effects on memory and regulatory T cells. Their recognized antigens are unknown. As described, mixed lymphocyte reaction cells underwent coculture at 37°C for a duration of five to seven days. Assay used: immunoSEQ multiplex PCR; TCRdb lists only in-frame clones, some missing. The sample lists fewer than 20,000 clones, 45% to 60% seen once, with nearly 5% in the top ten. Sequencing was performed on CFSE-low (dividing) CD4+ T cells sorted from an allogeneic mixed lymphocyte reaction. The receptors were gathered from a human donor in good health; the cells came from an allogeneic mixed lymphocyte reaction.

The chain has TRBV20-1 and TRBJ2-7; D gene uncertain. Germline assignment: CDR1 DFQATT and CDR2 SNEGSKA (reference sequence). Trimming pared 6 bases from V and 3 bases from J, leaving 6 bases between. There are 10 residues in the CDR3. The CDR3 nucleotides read TGCAGTGCGAGTCTCTACGAGCAGTACTTC. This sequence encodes CSASLYEQYF.

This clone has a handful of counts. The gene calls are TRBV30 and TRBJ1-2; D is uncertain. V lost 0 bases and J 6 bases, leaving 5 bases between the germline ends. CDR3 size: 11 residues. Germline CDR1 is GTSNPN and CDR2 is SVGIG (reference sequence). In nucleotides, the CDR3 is TGTGCCTGGAGTGTACTTAATGGCTACACCTTC. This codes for CAWSVLNGYTF.

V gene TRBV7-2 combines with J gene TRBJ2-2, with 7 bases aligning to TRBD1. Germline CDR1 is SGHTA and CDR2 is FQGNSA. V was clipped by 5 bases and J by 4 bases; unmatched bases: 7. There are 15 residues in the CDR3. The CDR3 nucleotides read TGTGCCAGCAGCCCCGGAACAGGGGCCACCGGGGAGCTGTTTTTT. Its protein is CASSPGTGATGELFF.

CDR3 DNA: TGTGCCAGCAGTGCCGACAGGGGGCGCTGGGATACGCAGTATTTT. It is translated as CASSADRGRWDTQYF. This chain joins TRBV2 and TRBJ2-3, with 10 bases matching TRBD1. Germline lookup yields CDR1 SNHLY and CDR2 FYNNEI. V trimming: 4 bases; J trimming: 6 bases; junction bases outside the gene matches: 7. This CDR3 region has 15 residues.

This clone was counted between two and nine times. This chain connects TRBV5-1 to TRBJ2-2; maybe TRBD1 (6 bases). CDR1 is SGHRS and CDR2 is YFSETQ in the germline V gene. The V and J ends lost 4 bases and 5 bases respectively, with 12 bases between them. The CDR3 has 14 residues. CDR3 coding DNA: TGCGCCAGCAGCAGAGCAGGGGATACCGGGGAGCTGTTTTTT. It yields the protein CASSRAGDTGELFF.

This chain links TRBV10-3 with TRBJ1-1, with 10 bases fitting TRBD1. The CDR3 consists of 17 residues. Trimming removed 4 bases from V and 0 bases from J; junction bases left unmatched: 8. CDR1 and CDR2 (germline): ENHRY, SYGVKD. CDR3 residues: CAISGQGAQKMNTEAFF. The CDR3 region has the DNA TGTGCCATCAGTGGACAGGGGGCACAGAAAATGAACACTGAAGCTTTCTTT.

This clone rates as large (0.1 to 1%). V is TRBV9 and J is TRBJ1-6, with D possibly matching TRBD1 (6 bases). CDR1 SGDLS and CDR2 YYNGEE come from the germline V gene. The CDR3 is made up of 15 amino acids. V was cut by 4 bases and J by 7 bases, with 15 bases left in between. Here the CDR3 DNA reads TGTGCCAGCAGCCTCACAGGGAGTGACAATTCACCCCTCCACTTT. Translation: CASSLTGSDNSPLHF. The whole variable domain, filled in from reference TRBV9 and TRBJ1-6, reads DSGVTQTPKHLITATGQRVTLRCSPRSGDLSVYWYQQSLDQGLQFLIQYYNGEERAKGNILERFSAQQFPDLHSELNLSSLELGDSALYFCASSLTGSDNSPLHFGNGTRLTVT.

The CDR3 sequence: CSVSGLAVSYEQYF. The DNA of the CDR3 is TGCAGCGTTTCTGGACTAGCGGTATCCTACGAGCAGTACTTC. J is TRBJ2-7 and V is TRBV29-1, with 10 bases matching TRBD2. The trim removed 5 bases at V and 1 base at J, leaving 5 bases unmatched. CDR3 length: 14 amino acids. The germline CDR1 and CDR2 sequences are SQVTM and ANQGSEA.

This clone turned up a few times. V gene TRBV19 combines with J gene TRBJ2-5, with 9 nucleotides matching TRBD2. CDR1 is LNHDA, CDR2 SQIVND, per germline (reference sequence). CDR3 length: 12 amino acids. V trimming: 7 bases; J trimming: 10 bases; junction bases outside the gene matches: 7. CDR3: CASTNSGGHQYF. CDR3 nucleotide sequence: TGTGCCAGTACCAATAGCGGGGGCCACCAGTACTTC.

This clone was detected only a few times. This chain's CDR3 is CASRNNQPQHF. CDR3 in DNA: TGTGCCAGCAGGAACAATCAGCCCCAGCATTTT. This sequence joins TRBV6-1 and TRBJ1-5; D is uncertain. V lost 6 bases to trimming and J lost 3 bases, with 3 bases between them. This CDR3 has 11 residues. The germline V gene has CDR1 MNHNS and CDR2 SASEGT.

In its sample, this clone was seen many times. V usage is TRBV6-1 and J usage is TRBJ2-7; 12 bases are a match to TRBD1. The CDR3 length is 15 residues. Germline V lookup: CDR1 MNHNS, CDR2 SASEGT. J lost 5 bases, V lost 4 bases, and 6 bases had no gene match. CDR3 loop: CASSGIGTGGDEQYF. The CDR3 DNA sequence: TGTGCCAGCAGTGGTATAGGGACAGGGGGCGACGAGCAGTACTTC.

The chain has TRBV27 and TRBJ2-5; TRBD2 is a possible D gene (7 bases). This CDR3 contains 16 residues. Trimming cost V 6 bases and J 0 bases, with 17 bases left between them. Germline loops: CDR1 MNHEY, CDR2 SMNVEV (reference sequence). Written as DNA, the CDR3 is TGTGCCAGCAGCCGAAGGACTAGGGGGTACCAAGAGACCCAGTACTTC. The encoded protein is CASSRRTRGYQETQYF.